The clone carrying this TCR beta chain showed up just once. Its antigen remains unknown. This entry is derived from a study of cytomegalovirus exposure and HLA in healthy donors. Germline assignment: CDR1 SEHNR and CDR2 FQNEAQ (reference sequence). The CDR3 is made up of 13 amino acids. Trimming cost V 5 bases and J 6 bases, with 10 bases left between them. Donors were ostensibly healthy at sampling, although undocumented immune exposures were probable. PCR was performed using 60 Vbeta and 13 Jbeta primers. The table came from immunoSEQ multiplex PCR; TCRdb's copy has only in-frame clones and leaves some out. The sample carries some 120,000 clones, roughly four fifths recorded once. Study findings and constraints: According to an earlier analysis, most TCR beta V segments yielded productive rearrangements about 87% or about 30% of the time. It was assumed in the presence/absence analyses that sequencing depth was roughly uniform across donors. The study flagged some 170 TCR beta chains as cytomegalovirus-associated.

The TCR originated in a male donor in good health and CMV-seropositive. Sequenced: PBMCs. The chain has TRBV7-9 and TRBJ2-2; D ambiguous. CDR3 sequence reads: CASSPVSAGELFF. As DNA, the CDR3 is TGTGCCAGCAGCCCTGTGAGCGCCGGGGAGCTGTTTTTT. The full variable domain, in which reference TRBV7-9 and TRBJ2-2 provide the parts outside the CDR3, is DTGVSQNPRHKITKRGQNVTFRCDPISEHNRLYWYRQTLGQGPEFLTYFQNEAQLEKSRLLSDRFSAERPKGSFSTLEIQRTEQGDSAMYLCASSPVSAGELFFGEGSRLTVL.